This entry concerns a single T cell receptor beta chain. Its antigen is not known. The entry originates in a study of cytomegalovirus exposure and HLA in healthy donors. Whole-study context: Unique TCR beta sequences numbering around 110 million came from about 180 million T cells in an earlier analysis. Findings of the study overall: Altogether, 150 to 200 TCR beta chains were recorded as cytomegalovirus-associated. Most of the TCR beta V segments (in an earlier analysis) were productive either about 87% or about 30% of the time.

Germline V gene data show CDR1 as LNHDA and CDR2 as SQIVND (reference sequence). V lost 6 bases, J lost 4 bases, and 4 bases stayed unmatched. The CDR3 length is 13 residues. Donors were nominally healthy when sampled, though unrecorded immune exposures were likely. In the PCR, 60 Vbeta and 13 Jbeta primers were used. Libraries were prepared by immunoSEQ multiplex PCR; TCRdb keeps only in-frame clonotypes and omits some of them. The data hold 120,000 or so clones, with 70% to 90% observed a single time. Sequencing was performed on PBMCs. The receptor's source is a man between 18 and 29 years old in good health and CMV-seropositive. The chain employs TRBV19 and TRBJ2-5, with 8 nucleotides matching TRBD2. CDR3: CASRRTSGETQYF. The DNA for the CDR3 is TGTGCCAGTAGGCGCACTAGCGGAGAGACCCAGTACTTC.